This is a list of T cell receptor beta chains from one sample in a study of blood T cell repertoires in COVID-19. The data were produced by immunoSEQ multiplex PCR, yet TCRdb's version contains in-frame clones alone and is incomplete. The profile shows 300,000 or so clones, roughly nine tenths of them singletons. The specimen was peripheral blood. The receptors derive from a woman in her 30s with COVID-19, enrolled during active disease. CDR3s include the opening cysteine and the closing phenylalanine or tryptophan. The D gene is left open where the match is weak. Only part of the rows carry a size: once, few, many, or a class if the clone is expanded.

CDR3aa	CDR3nt	d_gene	v_gene	j_gene	abundance
CAWTFQGDYGYTF	TGTGCCTGGACCTTTCAGGGGGACTATGGCTACACCTTC	TRBD1	TRBV30	TRBJ1-2	NA
CASSLNEGANQPQHF	TGCGCCAGCAGCTTGAACGAGGGGGCGAATCAGCCCCAGCATTTT	TRBD1	TRBV5-1	TRBJ1-5	NA
CASSEVWDSTEAFF	TGTGCCAGCAGTGAAGTTTGGGACAGCACTGAAGCTTTCTTT	TRBD1	TRBV6-1	TRBJ1-1	NA
CACRGKGTSGEQFF	TGTGCCTGCCGAGGAAAAGGGACTAGCGGTGAGCAGTTCTTC	TRBD2	TRBV19	TRBJ2-1	NA
CASSPTGNSGNTIYF	TGCGCCAGCAGCCCTACAGGAAACTCTGGAAACACCATATATTTT	NA	TRBV5-1	TRBJ1-3	NA
CASSLASGYNEQFF	TGTGCCAGCAGCTTAGCTAGCGGCTACAATGAGCAGTTCTTC	NA	TRBV7-9	TRBJ2-1	NA
CASSLIQERSSYGYTF	TGTGCCAGCAGCTTGATTCAGGAAAGGTCAAGCTATGGCTACACCTTC	NA	TRBV5-6	TRBJ1-2	once
CASRLTGDRYNSPLHF	TGTGCCAGCAGACTCACAGGGGATAGATATAATTCACCCCTCCACTTT	TRBD1	TRBV13	TRBJ1-6	NA
CASSIWGAEAFF	TGTGCCAGTAGTATCTGGGGGGCTGAAGCTTTCTTT	NA	TRBV19	TRBJ1-1	NA
CASSQDLGGREQYF	TGTGCCAGCAGCCAAGATCTCGGGGGGCGCGAGCAGTACTTC	NA	TRBV4-2	TRBJ2-7	NA
CASSPRQGRTEAFF	TGCGCCAGCAGCCCCCGACAGGGGCGGACTGAAGCTTTCTTT	TRBD1	TRBV5-1	TRBJ1-1	NA